Listed below are T cell receptor beta chains from one sample, sequenced in a study of T cell responses to AZD1222 COVID-19 vaccine. Generated by immunoSEQ multiplex PCR, the TCRdb table keeps only in-frame clones and is missing some. Altogether about 200,000 clones are present, around 93% being singletons, with the ten largest covering roughly 1%. The source was peripheral blood, collected on day 0 of MenACWY control vaccination. Receptor source: an adult in good health. Both conserved end residues are part of each CDR3. D genes are given only for firm matches. Some rows mark clone size as missing; the rest say once, few, many or name a class of expanded clone.

V: TRBV18
J: TRBJ1-2
size: .
D: TRBD1
CDR3: CASSTGTGGGYTF
DNA: TGTGCCAGCTCAACCGGGACAGGGGGCGGCTACACCTTC

V: TRBV19
J: TRBJ1-1
size: .
D: .
CDR3: CASSTRDKVVGAFF
DNA: TGTGCCAGTAGTACCCGGGACAAAGTGGTAGGAGCTTTCTTT

V: TRBV18
J: TRBJ1-2
size: .
D: TRBD1
CDR3: CASSQGTVHNYGYTF
DNA: TGTGCCAGCTCACAGGGGACAGTCCATAACTATGGCTACACCTTC

V: TRBV6-5
J: TRBJ1-5
size: .
D: .
CDR3: CASSYGSPNQPQHF
DNA: TGTGCCAGCAGTTACGGGTCGCCCAATCAGCCCCAGCATTTT

V: TRBV6-5
J: TRBJ2-7
size: once
D: .
CDR3: CASSYKGAGEVHEQYF
DNA: TGTGCCAGCAGTTACAAAGGGGCAGGGGAAGTCCACGAGCAGTACTTC

V: TRBV10-2
J: TRBJ2-5
size: .
D: .
CDR3: CASSGQGRETQYF
DNA: TGCGCCAGCAGTGGGCAGGGGCGAGAGACCCAGTACTTC

V: TRBV27
J: TRBJ2-7
size: .
D: .
CDR3: CASSSLSVAPRPYEQYF
DNA: TGTGCCAGCAGTTCTCTCTCGGTGGCCCCACGACCCTACGAGCAGTACTTC

V: TRBV5-1
J: TRBJ1-2
size: .
D: .
CDR3: CASSPDGWNSNYGYTF
DNA: TGCGCCAGCAGCCCCGACGGCTGGAATTCTAACTATGGCTACACCTTC

V: TRBV3-1/TRBV3-2
J: TRBJ2-7
size: once
D: TRBD1
CDR3: CASSQDPRGSYEQYF
DNA: TGTGCCAGCAGCCAAGATCCCAGGGGGTCCTACGAGCAGTACTTC

V: TRBV7-9
J: TRBJ1-4
size: once
D: .
CDR3: CASSLGRRGNEKLFF
DNA: TGTGCCAGCAGCTTAGGACGGAGGGGTAATGAAAAACTGTTTTTT

V: TRBV2
J: TRBJ1-6
size: once
D: .
CDR3: CASSNRVTNSPLHF
DNA: TGTGCCAGCAGCAATAGGGTGACTAATTCACCCCTCCACTTT

V: TRBV6-5
J: TRBJ1-5
size: .
D: .
CDR3: CASSRASNQPQHF
DNA: TGTGCCAGCAGCCGGGCCTCAAATCAGCCCCAGCATTTT

V: TRBV3-1/TRBV3-2
J: TRBJ2-4
size: .
D: TRBD1
CDR3: CASSQGLLGGNIQYF
DNA: TGTGCCAGCAGCCAAGGGTTGTTAGGGGGCAACATTCAGTACTTC

V: TRBV6-4
J: TRBJ2-2
size: .
D: .
CDR3: CASKGPVGGELFF
DNA: TGTGCCAGCAAGGGTCCTGTAGGCGGGGAGCTGTTTTTT

V: TRBV7-2
J: TRBJ2-3
size: .
D: TRBD2
CDR3: CASSEGLAGSGRRYF
DNA: TGTGCCAGCAGCGAAGGACTAGCGGGGTCCGGCCGGAGGTATTTT

V: TRBV7-9
J: TRBJ2-7
size: .
D: TRBD2
CDR3: CASSLGGGTASYEQYF
DNA: TGTGCCAGCAGCTTAGGGGGAGGGACCGCCTCCTACGAGCAGTACTTC

V: TRBV18
J: TRBJ2-7
size: .
D: .
CDR3: CASSPSDGPYEQYF
DNA: TGTGCCAGCTCACCATCAGACGGACCCTACGAGCAGTACTTC

V: TRBV30
J: TRBJ1-5
size: .
D: .
CDR3: CAWNYGVGQPQHF
DNA: TGTGCCTGGAATTATGGGGTAGGGCAGCCCCAGCATTTT

V: TRBV6-5
J: TRBJ1-2
size: .
D: .
CDR3: CASSYSWRDYGYTF
DNA: TGTGCCAGCAGTTACTCCTGGCGGGACTATGGCTACACCTTC

V: TRBV12-3/TRBV12-4
J: TRBJ2-7
size: once
D: .
CDR3: CASSLGPSYEQYF
DNA: TGTGCCAGCAGTTTAGGACCCTCCTACGAGCAGTACTTC

V: TRBV18
J: TRBJ2-7
size: .
D: .
CDR3: CASSLYGSGVPYEQYF
DNA: TGTGCCAGCTCACTGTACGGATCCGGGGTTCCCTACGAGCAGTACTTC

V: TRBV6-5
J: TRBJ2-7
size: .
D: TRBD2
CDR3: CASRLGLAGEQYF
DNA: TGTGCCAGCAGGCTAGGACTAGCGGGCGAGCAGTACTTC

V: TRBV12-2
J: TRBJ2-7
size: .
D: .
CDR3: CASRLESGRSYEQYF
DNA: TGTGCAAGTCGCTTAGAAAGCGGGAGGTCCTACGAGCAGTACTTC

V: TRBV19
J: TRBJ1-5
size: .
D: .
CDR3: CASSRTYNQPQHF
DNA: TGTGCCAGTTCTAGGACCTACAATCAGCCCCAGCATTTT

V: TRBV19
J: TRBJ1-6
size: .
D: TRBD1
CDR3: CASSTTGTGNSPLHF
DNA: TGTGCCAGTAGTACGACCGGGACAGGGAATTCACCCCTCCACTTT

V: TRBV2
J: TRBJ2-7
size: .
D: .
CDR3: CASRNRAVFDEQYF
DNA: TGTGCCAGCAGGAACAGAGCGGTTTTCGACGAGCAGTACTTC

V: TRBV7-9
J: TRBJ1-2
size: .
D: TRBD1
CDR3: CASSLGTGPYGYTF
DNA: TGTGCCAGCAGCTTGGGGACAGGGCCCTATGGCTACACCTTC

V: TRBV5-5
J: TRBJ1-5
size: .
D: .
CDR3: CASSRGGSEPQHF
DNA: TGTGCCAGCAGCAGGGGGGGAAGCGAGCCCCAGCATTTT

V: TRBV7-8
J: TRBJ1-2
size: .
D: TRBD1
CDR3: CASSLGAGGPLGDGYTF
DNA: TGTGCCAGCAGCTTAGGGGCAGGGGGCCCCTTAGGGGATGGCTACACCTTC

V: TRBV12-3/TRBV12-4
J: TRBJ2-3
size: .
D: .
CDR3: CASSNREADTQYF
DNA: TGTGCCAGCAGTAACAGGGAAGCAGATACGCAGTATTTT

V: TRBV6-5
J: TRBJ1-2
size: .
D: TRBD1
CDR3: CASSKDRVRGYTF
DNA: TGTGCCAGCAGTAAGGACAGGGTCCGGGGCTACACCTTC

V: TRBV29-1
J: TRBJ1-4
size: .
D: .
CDR3: CSGGRAAEKLFF
DNA: TGCAGCGGCGGCAGGGCGGCGGAAAAACTGTTTTTT

V: TRBV12-3/TRBV12-4
J: TRBJ1-5
size: .
D: .
CDR3: CASSFSGTQPQHF
DNA: TGTGCCAGCAGTTTCTCAGGGACTCAGCCCCAGCATTTT

V: TRBV7-8
J: TRBJ2-1
size: .
D: TRBD1
CDR3: CASSFRQGSYNEQFF
DNA: TGTGCCAGCAGCTTTAGACAGGGCTCCTACAATGAGCAGTTCTTC

V: TRBV5-8
J: TRBJ1-1
size: .
D: .
CDR3: CASSLGVANTEAFF
DNA: TGTGCCAGCAGCTTGGGTGTGGCGAACACTGAAGCTTTCTTT

V: TRBV12-3/TRBV12-4
J: TRBJ1-2
size: .
D: .
CDR3: CASTLGSSYGYTF
DNA: TGTGCCAGCACCTTAGGATCGAGCTATGGCTACACCTTC

V: TRBV6-5
J: TRBJ2-1
size: .
D: .
CDR3: CASSYQDSYNEQFF
DNA: TGTGCCAGCAGTTACCAGGACAGTTACAATGAGCAGTTCTTC

V: TRBV4-1
J: TRBJ1-6
size: .
D: .
CDR3: CASSQDAWGSRNSPLHF
DNA: TGCGCCAGCAGCCAAGATGCGTGGGGGTCCCGGAATTCACCCCTCCACTTT

V: TRBV28
J: TRBJ2-5
size: .
D: .
CDR3: CASSPFQETQYF
DNA: TGTGCCAGCAGCCCCTTTCAGGAGACCCAGTACTTC

V: TRBV10-1
J: TRBJ1-1
size: .
D: .
CDR3: CASSESSGRAFF
DNA: TGCGCCAGCAGTGAATCTTCCGGGAGGGCTTTCTTT

V: TRBV3-1/TRBV3-2
J: TRBJ2-2
size: .
D: .
CDR3: CASSQVRAAGELFF
DNA: TGTGCCAGCAGCCAAGTCAGGGCAGCCGGGGAGCTGTTTTTT

V: TRBV10-3
J: TRBJ1-4
size: .
D: TRBD1
CDR3: CAISPGQGLGKLFF
DNA: TGTGCCATCAGCCCGGGACAGGGGCTCGGAAAACTGTTTTTT

V: TRBV28
J: TRBJ2-1
size: .
D: TRBD1
CDR3: CASSRGGTGGHEQFF
DNA: TGTGCCAGCAGTCGGGGTGGGACAGGGGGGCATGAGCAGTTCTTC

V: TRBV28
J: TRBJ2-3
size: once
D: TRBD2
CDR3: CASSSWTSGGADTQYF
DNA: TGTGCCAGCAGTTCCTGGACTAGCGGGGGGGCAGATACGCAGTATTTT

V: TRBV11-2
J: TRBJ2-7
size: .
D: TRBD1
CDR3: CASSFGTGGSYEQYF
DNA: TGTGCCAGCAGCTTCGGGACAGGGGGCTCCTACGAGCAGTACTTC

V: TRBV7-9
J: TRBJ2-3
size: .
D: .
CDR3: CASRPGAATDTQYF
DNA: TGTGCCAGCAGGCCAGGGGCAGCAACAGATACGCAGTATTTT